The 5 T cell receptor beta chains given below trace back to one sample, sequenced in a study of memory CD4+ T cells and cytomegalovirus serostatus. Clones were read by immunoSEQ multiplex PCR, and TCRdb kept only the in-frame ones, dropping some. The table has some 57,000 clones, less than 85% seen once. The sort gate was single viable CD3+CD4+CD8-CD45RO+ cells for memory CD4+ T cells. Sequenced input: memory CD4+ T cells from blood. The source of these receptors is an adult in good health and CMV-seronegative.

The gene calls are TRBV19 and TRBJ2-7; 8 bases match TRBD1. This CDR3 contains 14 residues. J lost 0 bases, V lost 5 bases, and 3 bases had no gene match. Per germline, CDR1 LNHDA and CDR2 SQIVND (reference sequence). Written as DNA, the CDR3 is TGTGCCAGTAGTCGGGACAGGTACTCCTACGAGCAGTACTTC. Residues: CASSRDRYSYEQYF. Filled out from reference TRBV19 and TRBJ2-7, the complete variable domain reads DGGITQSPKYLFRKEGQNVTLSCEQNLNHDAMYWYRQDPGQGLRLIYYSQIVNDFQKGDIAEGYSVSREKKESFPLTVTSAQKNPTAFYLCASSRDRYSYEQYFGPGTRLTVT.

This clone was seen only a few times. V and J are TRBV18 and TRBJ2-7; 7 bases agree with TRBD1. The J segment lost 3 bases and the V segment lost 2 bases, leaving 22 bases of the junction unmatched. The CDR3 spans 20 residues. Germline V gene data show CDR1 as KGHSH and CDR2 as LQKENI. For the CDR3, the DNA is TGTGCCAGCTCACCAGCCTTACAGGGCCTAACCGGGACAGCACTCTACGAGCAGTACTTC. It translates to CASSPALQGLTGTALYEQYF.

The chain uses TRBV4-2 and TRBJ1-1; D remains unclear. Trimming cost V 4 bases and J 0 bases, with 15 bases left between them. From germline, CDR1 is LGHNA and CDR2 YNFKEQ. The CDR3 extends over 16 amino acids. CDR3: CASSPDPSLLNTEAFF. CDR3 in DNA: TGTGCCAGCAGCCCCGATCCTAGTCTACTGAACACTGAAGCTTTCTTT.

CDR3 protein: CATSRDGSDEQYF. In nucleotides, the CDR3 is TGTGCCACCAGCAGAGATGGGAGCGACGAGCAGTACTTC. This rearrangement joins TRBV15 to TRBJ2-7; D perhaps matches TRBD2 (5 bases). CDR1 is LNHNV, CDR2 YYDKDF, per germline (reference sequence). The germline V and J ends were trimmed by 0 bases and 5 bases, with 8 bases remaining between them. This CDR3 is 13 amino acids long. Combining the CDR3 with reference TRBV15 and TRBJ2-7 gives the whole variable domain DAMVIQNPRYQVTQFGKPVTLSCSQTLNHNVMYWYQQKSSQAPKLLFHYYDKDFNNEADTPDNFQSRRPNTSFCFLDIRSPGLGDTAMYLCATSRDGSDEQYFGPGTRLTVT.

The rearrangement links TRBV6-6 to TRBJ2-7; the D gene could be TRBD1 or TRBD2 (6 bases each). The CDR3 sequence is 14 residues long. The germline CDR1 and CDR2 sequences are MNHNY and SVGAGI (reference sequence). V lost 2 bases, J lost 4 bases, and 12 bases lay in between. The CDR3: CASSYERGVYEQYF. CDR3 coding DNA: TGTGCCAGCAGTTACGAAAGGGGGGTGTACGAGCAGTACTTC.